This T cell receptor (beta chain) emerged from a study of blood T cell repertoires in COVID-19. Overall study: Italy, Spain and the United States were the sources of the convalescent and acute COVID-19 samples. Sample material is recorded as cDNA or gDNA derived from T cells, B-cell-depleted T cells, or PBMCs.

In the study's own analysis: Counts of nucleated cells, estimated from reference gene primer amplification, were obtained. Data came from immunoSEQ multiplex PCR; TCRdb stores just in-frame clones and leaves some out. V, J and clone size are those of that table, while D and trimming were read from the DNA. The data show around 170,000 clones, about four fifths seen once. This CDR3 has 16 amino acids. V lost 4 bases and J 9 bases, leaving 25 bases between the germline ends. From germline, CDR1 is SEHNR and CDR2 FQNEAQ (reference sequence). The origin of this receptor is a woman older than 75 with acute or convalescent COVID-19. Sequenced input: peripheral blood. The chain employs TRBV7-9 and TRBJ2-7; weak D call: TRBD2 (6 bases). For the CDR3, the DNA is TGTGCCAGCAGCTCTAGAAGGGCCGGGGACTTTCCTCGGCAGTACTTC. It is translated as CASSSRRAGDFPRQYF. Using reference TRBV7-9 and TRBJ2-7 for the parts outside the CDR3, the full variable domain is DTGVSQNPRHKITKRGQNVTFRCDPISEHNRLYWYRQTLGQGPEFLTYFQNEAQLEKSRLLSDRFSAERPKGSFSTLEIQRTEQGDSAMYLCASSSRRAGDFPRQYFGPGTRLTVT.